This TCR beta chain was obtained from a study of OX40 agonist ivuxolimab in advanced cancers. General study points: Among some nonresponders, normalized T-cell clonal expansion was also low.

Using immunoSEQ multiplex PCR, the repertoire was profiled, and TCRdb retains in-frame clones only, with some absent. The repertoire holds more than 50,000 clones, with around 87% as singletons. Concerning this clone itself: Its antigen is currently unknown.

Exclusion applied to patients with autoimmune disease history or systemic immunosuppression. The sequences come from CD4+ or CD8+ T cells sorted from blood, collected in a trial of the OX40 agonist ivuxolimab. This receptor was taken from an adult with an advanced solid tumor such as melanoma, head and neck, liver or kidney cancer.

Here the CDR3 reads CASSHPDASLLYEQYF. The CDR3 bases are TGTGCCAGCAGCCACCCCGACGCCTCCCTTCTGTACGAGCAGTACTTC. This chain connects TRBV6-6 to TRBJ2-7; D gene unclear. Germline V lookup: CDR1 MNHNY, CDR2 SVGAGI (reference sequence). The CDR3 is made up of 16 amino acids. Trimming pared 6 bases from V and 4 bases from J, leaving 22 bases between.